Given below is one TCR beta chain in context. The antigen is undetermined. Attachment of unique molecular identifiers was made to individual cDNA molecules. Each CDR3 protein is one row after TCRdb ran MiXCR on the 5' RACE reads. The data contain around 64,000 distinct CDR3 sequences, over 10% of them singletons. This entry comes from a study of early T cells in non-severe SARS-CoV-2 infection. Study background: The input, bulk RNA from unsorted whole blood, was sequenced, and chains were unpaired.

The CDR3 loop spans 16 amino acids. Germline lookup yields CDR1 SQVTM and CDR2 ANQGSEA. The trim removed 2 bases at V and 4 bases at J, leaving 9 bases unmatched. Study findings and constraints: Sequences matched to VDJdb favored anti-spike CD8 responses, while private and CD4 specificities were missed.

The source material was whole blood, sampled at baseline. The chain couples TRBV29-1 to TRBJ2-1, with 9 bases lining up with TRBD1. The clonotype was recovered from an adult who was a healthcare worker with PCR-confirmed SARS-CoV-2 infection or an uninfected control (not recorded which). The CDR3 nucleotides read TGCAGCGTTGAAATGCCGGGACAGGGTTCTTACAATGAGCAGTTCTTC. Protein product: CSVEMPGQGSYNEQFF.